What follows are 28 T cell receptor beta chains derived from one specimen sequenced in a study of T-cell reconstitution after alpha-beta-depleted transplantation in children. As it was prepared, the TCRbeta library received unique molecular identifiers. One entry per CDR3 protein results from TCRdb running MiXCR on the PCR reads. The data contain roughly 500,000 distinct CDR3 sequences, less than 35% of them singletons. Sequences were derived from PBMCs from the stem cell graft donor, sampled from the stem cell graft. The receptors come from a human donor who donated a stem cell graft to a child with aplastic anemia.

This clonotype was counted a few times. The chain joins TRBV11-2 to TRBJ2-1, with 15 nucleotides matching TRBD2. Trimming removed 5 bases from V and 9 bases from J; junction bases left unmatched: 5. The germline gives CDR1 SGHAT, CDR2 FQNNGV. This CDR3 region has 15 residues. CDR3 in DNA: TGTGCCAGCAGCCTCGGACTAGCGGGAGGGCGTGAGCAGTTCTTC. Its protein product is CASSLGLAGGREQFF.

The gene calls are TRBV27 and TRBJ2-7, with 8 bases identical to TRBD1. The germline CDR1 and CDR2 sequences are MNHEY and SMNVEV (reference sequence). CDR3 length: 15 residues. Germline trimming cut 3 bases from V and 4 bases from J; bases unmatched to any gene: 8. This CDR3 reads CASSFSGQGIYEQYF. The DNA of the CDR3 is TGTGCCAGCAGTTTTTCCGGACAGGGAATTTACGAGCAGTACTTC.

This chain connects TRBV28 to TRBJ1-1, with TRBD1 as a possible D gene (6 bases). CDR1 MDHEN and CDR2 SYDVKM come from the germline V gene. This CDR3 is 13 amino acids long. Trimming took 6 bases from V and 6 from J, leaving 14 bases between them. The CDR3 here is CASRSTGFSEAFF. CDR3 coding DNA: TGTGCCAGCAGGTCCACAGGGTTCTCTGAAGCTTTCTTT.

This clonotype was counted between two and nine times. The chain uses TRBV7-9 and TRBJ1-1; D may be TRBD1 (5 bases). The germline V and J ends were trimmed by 3 bases and 6 bases, with 11 bases remaining between them. Germline V gene sequence: CDR1 SEHNR, CDR2 FQNEAQ (reference sequence). This CDR3 contains 13 residues. This CDR3 is CASSFPAGPEAFF. The CDR3, as DNA: TGTGCCAGCAGCTTCCCAGCGGGGCCTGAAGCTTTCTTT. Full variable domain (outside the CDR3, taken from reference TRBV7-9 and TRBJ1-1): DTGVSQNPRHKITKRGQNVTFRCDPISEHNRLYWYRQTLGQGPEFLTYFQNEAQLEKSRLLSDRFSAERPKGSFSTLEIQRTEQGDSAMYLCASSFPAGPEAFFGQGTRLTVV.

The CDR3 DNA follows: TGTGCCAGCAGCTTAGTTCCCGGAGGGGACAGGGAAAAACTGTTTTTT. Protein: CASSLVPGGDREKLFF. The J gene is TRBJ1-4, the V gene TRBV7-9, with 8 bases fitting TRBD1. The CDR3 covers 16 residues. Per germline, CDR1 SEHNR and CDR2 FQNEAQ (reference sequence). V was clipped by 1 base and J by 8 bases; unmatched bases: 9.

This clonotype showed up just a few times. V usage is TRBV20-1 and J usage is TRBJ1-1; D unresolved. The CDR3 has 13 residues. V dropped 4 bases and J dropped 0 bases, with 9 bases sitting between them. Germline CDR1 DFQATT, CDR2 SNEGSKA (reference sequence). CDR3 residues: CSANTGVNTEAFF. The CDR3 DNA reads TGCAGTGCTAACACGGGAGTGAACACTGAAGCTTTCTTT.

The chain couples TRBV12-3 or TRBV12-4 to TRBJ1-2; TRBD1 matches 8 bases. This CDR3 has 11 residues. The ends lost 10 bases at V and 6 bases at J; junction bases unmatched: 4. The DNA of the CDR3 is TGTGCCATCCAGGGGGCGGATGGCTACACCTTC. This sequence encodes CAIQGADGYTF.

There are many counts of this clonotype. This CDR3 reads CSVVGVVRRNTEAFF. CDR3 coding DNA: TGCAGCGTTGTAGGTGTAGTACGGCGGAACACTGAAGCTTTCTTT. The chain is built from TRBV29-1 and TRBJ1-1; no clear D gene. Deletions cut 4 bases from V and 1 base from J, with 16 bases between. This CDR3 comprises 15 residues. Germline CDR1 is SQVTM and CDR2 is ANQGSEA.

This clonotype has more than one count but fewer than ten. The gene calls are TRBV7-2 and TRBJ2-1; TRBD1 matches 7 bases. Losses at the gene ends were 1 base for V and 15 bases for J; bases not matched to a gene: 9. Per the germline V gene, CDR1 is SGHTA and CDR2 is FQGNSA. CDR3 size: 13 residues. The DNA for the CDR3 is TGTGCCAGCAGCTTAGGCACAGGGGTGATGCCGTTCTTC. Its translation is CASSLGTGVMPFF.

The chain employs TRBV6-2 or TRBV6-3 and TRBJ2-7; TRBD2 matches 9 bases. The CDR3 loop spans 16 amino acids. The V and J ends lost 4 bases and 3 bases, in that order; junction bases with no gene match: 10. The germline gives CDR1 MNHEY, CDR2 SVGEGT. The CDR3 loop reads CASSSIPGLAYYEQYF. CDR3 bases: TGTGCCAGCAGTTCGATACCGGGACTAGCTTACTACGAGCAGTACTTC.

The CDR3 sequence is CASSLSANYGYTF. The CDR3 region has the DNA TGTGCCAGCAGCCTCAGTGCTAACTATGGCTACACCTTC. The chain couples TRBV6-6 to TRBJ1-2; D call uncertain. CDR3 length equals 13 residues. CDR1 MNHNY and CDR2 SVGAGI come from the germline V gene (reference sequence). V gave up 6 bases and J gave up 0 bases, with 8 bases separating them.

The chain combines TRBV15 with TRBJ2-1, with D possibly being TRBD2 (6 bases). The V end was cut by 6 bases, the J end by 0 bases, with 12 bases between. This CDR3 has 15 residues. Looked up from germline, CDR1 is LNHNV and CDR2 is YYDKDF (reference sequence). CDR3 protein: CATRAGSGSYNEQFF. The CDR3 DNA is TGTGCCACCAGAGCCGGTAGCGGCTCCTACAATGAGCAGTTCTTC.

The chain joins TRBV12-3 or TRBV12-4 to TRBJ2-3, with 10 bases identical to TRBD2. CDR3 length: 18 residues. With 5 bases clipped from V and 0 bases from J, the junction kept 11 bases outside the gene matches. This chain's CDR3 is CASSPGLAAPSSTDTQYF. The CDR3 bases are TGTGCCAGCAGTCCCGGACTAGCGGCCCCTTCTAGCACAGATACGCAGTATTTT.

This chain uses TRBV12-3 or TRBV12-4 with TRBJ1-2; D ambiguous. The CDR3 has 15 amino acids. Deletions cut 5 bases from V and 0 bases from J, with 13 bases between. CDR3 coding DNA: TGTGCCAGCAGTCCACAAGGCGGGGCTAACTATGGCTACACCTTC. Protein sequence: CASSPQGGANYGYTF.

This chain links TRBV12-3 or TRBV12-4 with TRBJ2-2; D is perhaps TRBD1 (5 bases). The CDR3 extends over 13 amino acids. V lost 9 bases and J 3 bases, leaving 11 bases between the germline ends. CDR3 loop: CASGREYTGELFF. In nucleotides, the CDR3 is TGTGCCAGTGGCAGGGAATACACCGGGGAGCTGTTTTTT.

The chain links TRBV30 to TRBJ1-1; D is perhaps TRBD1 (5 bases). Germline V gene sequence: CDR1 GTSNPN, CDR2 SVGIG (reference sequence). V was pared by 4 bases and J by 1 base, with 10 bases between. CDR3 length: 13 amino acids. The CDR3 DNA sequence: TGTGCCTGGACAAGGGGCCCGAACACTGAAGCTTTCTTT. This gives the protein CAWTRGPNTEAFF.

This clonotype was counted a few times. The chain employs TRBV7-9 and TRBJ1-1, with 7 bases fitting TRBD1. This CDR3 has 15 amino acids. Germline V gene data show CDR1 as SEHNR and CDR2 as FQNEAQ (reference sequence). V dropped 8 bases and J dropped 2; count of bases not matched to a gene: 11. The CDR3 spells CASGSFGTENTEAFF. For the CDR3, the DNA is TGTGCCAGCGGATCCTTCGGGACAGAAAACACTGAAGCTTTCTTT.

CDR3 in amino acids: CASSLAGQGRYEQYV. The DNA of the CDR3 is TGTGCCAGCAGCTTAGCGGGTCAGGGGAGATACGAGCAGTACGTC. The rearrangement uses TRBV7-2 and TRBJ2-7; a possible D gene is TRBD1 (6 bases). Trimming cost V 0 bases and J 4 bases, with 13 bases left between them. CDR3 length: 15 residues. Germline lookup yields CDR1 SGHTA and CDR2 FQGNSA.

In its sample, this clonotype was seen a few times. CDR3 nucleotide sequence: TGTGCCAGCAGCTTAGGAGAGGGGCCGGGCACTGAAGCTTTCTTT. Translation gives CASSLGEGPGTEAFF. The chain carries TRBV11-3 and TRBJ1-1, with D possibly matching TRBD1 (5 bases). The germline V gene encodes CDR1 SGHNT and CDR2 YENEEA. The germline V and J ends were trimmed by 1 base and 4 bases, with 13 bases remaining between them. The CDR3 sequence is 15 residues long.

The V call is TRBV15, the J call TRBJ2-1; 9 nucleotides line up with TRBD2. Germline-derived CDR1 and CDR2 are LNHNV and YYDKDF (reference sequence). Germline trimming cut 3 bases from V and 5 bases from J; bases unmatched to any gene: 5. This CDR3 is built from 15 residues. Written as DNA, the CDR3 is TGTGCCACCAGCAGGCAAGGCGGGAGGGACAATGAGCAGTTCTTC. Its protein is CATSRQGGRDNEQFF.

This clonotype occurred a few times. V usage is TRBV15 and J usage is TRBJ2-7, with a weak D call TRBD1 (7 bases). The CDR3 runs 15 residues. Germline values: CDR1 LNHNV, CDR2 YYDKDF (reference sequence). The V end was cut by 6 bases, the J end by 0 bases, with 15 bases between. The chain's CDR3 is CATREGQGDSYEQYF. The CDR3 bases are TGTGCCACCAGGGAGGGGCAGGGGGACTCCTACGAGCAGTACTTC.

The gene calls are TRBV20-1 and TRBJ2-5; D is perhaps TRBD2 (6 bases). CDR3 length equals 17 residues. V gave up 0 bases and J gave up 3 bases, with 20 bases separating them. CDR1 DFQATT and CDR2 SNEGSKA come from the germline V gene (reference sequence). The CDR3, as DNA: TGCAGTGCTAGAGATTTTAGGACGGGAGCCGTGAAAGAGACCCAGTACTTC. It specifies CSARDFRTGAVKETQYF.

This clonotype was detected many times. The chain is built from TRBV6-4 and TRBJ2-1; D is perhaps TRBD1 or TRBD2 (5 bases each). CDR1 and CDR2 (germline): MRHNA, SNTAGT. V was pared by 5 bases and J by 4 bases, with 18 bases between. This CDR3 comprises 16 residues. CDR3 nucleotide sequence: TGTGCCAGCAGTTCCGAAAGGGACCCGGTTTACAATGAGCAGTTCTTC. Translating it yields CASSSERDPVYNEQFF.

The rearrangement joins TRBV12-3 or TRBV12-4 to TRBJ1-1, with 7 bases matching TRBD1. V dropped 8 bases and J dropped 6; count of bases not matched to a gene: 12. The CDR3 covers 14 residues. CDR3 in amino acids: CASGQSGGRSEAFF. The CDR3 DNA reads TGTGCCAGCGGACAATCAGGGGGTAGGTCTGAAGCTTTCTTT.

This chain links TRBV3-1 with TRBJ2-2, with 9 bases that match TRBD2. The CDR3 covers 17 residues. Germline V CDR1 and CDR2: LGHDT, YNNKEL (reference sequence). Trimming cost V 11 bases and J 1 base; bases outside gene matches: 14. CDR3 loop: CASTQDALAGNTGELFF. For the CDR3, the DNA is TGTGCCTCCACCCAAGATGCACTAGCGGGGAACACCGGGGAGCTGTTTTTT. Full variable domain (remainder filled in from reference TRBV3-1 and TRBJ2-2): DTAVSQTPKYLVTQMGNDKSIKCEQNLGHDTMYWYKQDSKKFLKIMFSYNNKELIINETVPNRFSPKSPDKAHLNLHINSLELGDSAVYFCASTQDALAGNTGELFFGEGSRLTVL.

The V and J genes are TRBV7-2 and TRBJ2-3; no clear D. Germline V gene data show CDR1 as SGHTA and CDR2 as FQGNSA. Trimming removed 5 bases from V and 5 bases from J, with 8 bases in between. This CDR3 comprises 12 residues. This CDR3 is CASSLTEDTQYF. In nucleotides, the CDR3 is TGTGCCAGCAGCCTAACAGAAGATACGCAGTATTTT.

The V gene is TRBV6-1, the J gene TRBJ1-2; 8 nucleotides align to TRBD1. The CDR3 is 15 amino acids. Germline V gives CDR1 MNHNS, CDR2 SASEGT. J was trimmed by 3 bases and V by 4 bases; bases with no gene match: 7. The CDR3 reads CASSAKDRAHYGYTF. The CDR3 nucleotides read TGTGCCAGCAGTGCCAAGGACAGGGCCCACTATGGCTACACCTTC.

The table lists this clonotype with a few counts. The V gene is TRBV25-1, the J gene TRBJ2-7; D possibly uses TRBD1 or TRBD2 (5 bases each). The CDR3 runs 16 residues. Germline V gene sequence: CDR1 MGHDK, CDR2 SYGVNS. V was shortened by 5 bases and J by 2 bases, with 19 bases between the two germline ends. CDR3 nucleotide sequence: TGTGCCAGCAGTAACCGACCCGGGGCCGGAACCTACGAGCAGTACTTC. Encoded protein: CASSNRPGAGTYEQYF.